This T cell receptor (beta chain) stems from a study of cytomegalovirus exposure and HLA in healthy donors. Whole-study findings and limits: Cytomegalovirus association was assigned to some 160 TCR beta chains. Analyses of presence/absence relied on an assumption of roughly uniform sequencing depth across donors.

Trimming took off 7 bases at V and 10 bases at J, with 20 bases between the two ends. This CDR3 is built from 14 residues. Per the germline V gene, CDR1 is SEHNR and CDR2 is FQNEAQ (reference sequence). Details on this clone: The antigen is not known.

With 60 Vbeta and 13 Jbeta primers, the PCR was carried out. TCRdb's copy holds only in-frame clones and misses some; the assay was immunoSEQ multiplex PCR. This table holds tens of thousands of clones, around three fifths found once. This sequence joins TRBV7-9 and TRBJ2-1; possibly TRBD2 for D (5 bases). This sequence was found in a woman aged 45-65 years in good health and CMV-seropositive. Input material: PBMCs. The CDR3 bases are TGTGCCAGCACATCCATGGGAGAATCAGGAGAGCAGTTCTTC. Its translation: CASTSMGESGEQFF.